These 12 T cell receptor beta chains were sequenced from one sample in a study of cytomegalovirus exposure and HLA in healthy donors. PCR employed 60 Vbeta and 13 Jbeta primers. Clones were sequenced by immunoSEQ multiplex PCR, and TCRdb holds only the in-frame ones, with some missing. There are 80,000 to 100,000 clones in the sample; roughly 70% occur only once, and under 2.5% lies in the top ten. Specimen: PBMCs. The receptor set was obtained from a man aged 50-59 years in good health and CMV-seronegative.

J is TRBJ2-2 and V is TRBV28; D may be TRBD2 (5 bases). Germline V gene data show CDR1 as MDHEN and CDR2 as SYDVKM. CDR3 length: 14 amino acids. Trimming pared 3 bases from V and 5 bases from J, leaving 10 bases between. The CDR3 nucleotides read TGTGCCAGCAGTTTTAGCGATAAGACCGGGGAGCTGTTTTTT. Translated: CASSFSDKTGELFF.

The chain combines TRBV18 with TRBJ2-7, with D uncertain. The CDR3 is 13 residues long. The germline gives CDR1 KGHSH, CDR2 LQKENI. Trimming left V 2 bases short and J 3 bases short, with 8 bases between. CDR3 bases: TGTGCCAGCTCACCAACCAGGAACTACGAGCAGTACTTC. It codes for CASSPTRNYEQYF.

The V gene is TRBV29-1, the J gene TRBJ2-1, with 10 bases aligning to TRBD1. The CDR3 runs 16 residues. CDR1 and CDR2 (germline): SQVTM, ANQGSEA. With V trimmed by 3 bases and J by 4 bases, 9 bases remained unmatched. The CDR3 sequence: CSVDRLRGQGYNEQFF. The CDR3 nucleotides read TGCAGCGTTGATAGGTTGAGGGGACAGGGGTACAATGAGCAGTTCTTC.

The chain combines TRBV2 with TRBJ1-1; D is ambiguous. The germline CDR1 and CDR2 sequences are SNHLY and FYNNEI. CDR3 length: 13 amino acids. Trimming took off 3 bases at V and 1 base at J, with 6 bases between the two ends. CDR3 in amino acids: CASSDGANTEAFF. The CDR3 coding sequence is TGTGCCAGCAGTGATGGAGCGAACACTGAAGCTTTCTTT.

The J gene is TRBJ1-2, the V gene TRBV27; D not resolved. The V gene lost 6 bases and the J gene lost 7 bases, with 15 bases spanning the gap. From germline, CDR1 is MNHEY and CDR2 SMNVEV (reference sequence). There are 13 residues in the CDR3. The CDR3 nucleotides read TGTGCCAGCAGGAGGCCGGGGTTGGGTGGCTACACCTTC. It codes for CASRRPGLGGYTF.

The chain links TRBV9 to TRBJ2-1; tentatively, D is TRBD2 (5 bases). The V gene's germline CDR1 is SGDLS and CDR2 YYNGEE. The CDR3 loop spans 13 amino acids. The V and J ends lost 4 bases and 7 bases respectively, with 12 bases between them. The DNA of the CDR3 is TGTGCCAGCAGCCCGACCCCGGGAAATGAGCAGTTCTTC. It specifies CASSPTPGNEQFF.

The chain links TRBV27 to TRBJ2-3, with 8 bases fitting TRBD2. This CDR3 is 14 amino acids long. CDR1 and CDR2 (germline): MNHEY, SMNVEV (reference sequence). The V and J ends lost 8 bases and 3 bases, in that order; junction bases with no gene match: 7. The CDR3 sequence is CASGGGGLTDTQYF. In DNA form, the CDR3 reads TGTGCCAGCGGCGGCGGGGGGCTGACAGATACGCAGTATTTT.

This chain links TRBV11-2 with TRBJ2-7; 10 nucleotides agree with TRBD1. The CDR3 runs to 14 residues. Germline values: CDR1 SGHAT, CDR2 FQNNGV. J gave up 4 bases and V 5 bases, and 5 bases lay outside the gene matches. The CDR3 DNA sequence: TGTGCCAGCAGCCAGGGACAGGGGATTTACGAGCAGTACTTC. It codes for CASSQGQGIYEQYF.

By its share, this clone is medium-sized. This chain's CDR3 is CATSPYQVNYGYTF. The CDR3 nucleotides are TGTGCCACCAGCCCTTACCAGGTTAACTATGGCTACACCTTC. J is TRBJ1-2 and V is TRBV15; no clear D. V was cut by 5 bases and J by 1 base, with 11 bases left in between. The CDR3 has 14 residues. Germline-derived CDR1 and CDR2 are LNHNV and YYDKDF (reference sequence).

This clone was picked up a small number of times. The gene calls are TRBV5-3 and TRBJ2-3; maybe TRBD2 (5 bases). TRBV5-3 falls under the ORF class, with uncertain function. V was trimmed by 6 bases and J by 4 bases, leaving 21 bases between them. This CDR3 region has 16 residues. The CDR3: CARTLKEAGGADTQYF. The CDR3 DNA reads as TGTGCCAGAACCCTTAAGGAGGCCGGAGGCGCAGATACGCAGTATTTT.

In nucleotides, the CDR3 is TGTGCCAGCAGGGGACGCGGGAGAAGCACAGATACGCAGTATTTT. Amino acid sequence: CASRGRGRSTDTQYF. The chain is built from TRBV6-5 and TRBJ2-3, with 7 positions matching TRBD2. V shed 6 bases, J shed 0 bases, and the junction held 6 bases outside the gene matches. Per the germline V gene, CDR1 is MNHEY and CDR2 is SVGAGI. This CDR3 contains 15 residues.

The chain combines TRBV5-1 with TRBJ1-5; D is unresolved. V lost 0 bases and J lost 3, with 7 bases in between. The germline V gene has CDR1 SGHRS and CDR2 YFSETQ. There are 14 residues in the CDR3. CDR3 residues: CASSLGQDNQPQHF. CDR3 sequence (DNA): TGCGCCAGCAGCTTGGGACAAGACAATCAGCCCCAGCATTTT.